One and the same sample provided the 21 T cell receptor beta chains below, sequenced in a study of T cell repertoires in cytomegalovirus infection. TCRdb passed the reads through MiXCR, listing each CDR3 protein once. In the table there are some 270,000 distinct CDR3 sequences, roughly a fifth of which are singletons. No antigens are known for them. The sequencing here drew on cultured PBMCs, taken from culture after CMV antigen stimulation. The receptor source for this set is a human donor in good health (CMV status not recorded). Some clones in this sample may be carry-over from other donors' samples.

This clonotype was detected ten times or more. The CDR3 DNA sequence: TGTGCCAGCGGCACCCGGGGCGGGATCACAGATACGCAGTATTTT. Protein: CASGTRGGITDTQYF. The chain links TRBV7-2 to TRBJ2-3; D is possibly TRBD2 (6 bases). With 8 bases removed from V and 2 bases from J, the gap between germline ends came to 17 bases. Germline CDR1 and CDR2: SGHTA and FQGNSA. The CDR3 contains 15 residues. The full variable domain, its missing parts supplied by reference TRBV7-2 and TRBJ2-3, is GAGVSQSPSNKVTEKGKDVELRCDPISGHTALYWYRQSLGQGLEFLIYFQGNSAPDKSGLPSDRFSAERTGGSVSTLTIQRTQQEDSAVYLCASGTRGGITDTQYFGPGTRLTVL.

This chain connects TRBV12-3 or TRBV12-4 to TRBJ1-1; D is unclear. Trimming shortened V by 3 bases and J by 4 bases, and 6 bases separated the two germline ends. The CDR3 length is 12 residues. Here the CDR3 DNA reads TGTGCCAGCAGTTTCGGATCCACTGAAGCTTTCTTT. Protein: CASSFGSTEAFF.

V and J are TRBV29-1 and TRBJ2-1, with 9 bases that match TRBD1. CDR1 and CDR2 from the germline V gene are SQVTM and ANQGSEA. CDR3 length equals 16 residues. V lost 0 bases, J lost 3 bases, and 6 bases stayed unmatched. The CDR3 region is CSVEDPRQGGYNEQFF. CDR3 nucleotides: TGCAGCGTTGAAGATCCGCGACAGGGGGGCTACAATGAGCAGTTCTTC.

V and J are TRBV28 and TRBJ1-4; perhaps TRBD1 as D (6 bases). Trimming took off 1 base at V and 2 bases at J, with 11 bases between the two ends. Germline V lookup: CDR1 MDHEN, CDR2 SYDVKM. This CDR3 is built from 16 residues. CDR3: CASSLSGAGTNEKLFF. The CDR3 DNA reads TGTGCCAGCAGTTTATCGGGGGCCGGTACTAATGAAAAACTGTTTTTT.

The V and J genes are TRBV9 and TRBJ2-1; D is unclear. V was shortened by 0 bases and J by 4 bases, with 8 bases between the two germline ends. CDR3 size: 14 residues. Germline V gene data show CDR1 as SGDLS and CDR2 as YYNGEE. CDR3 sequence: CASSVETQYNEQFF. CDR3 nucleotide sequence: TGTGCCAGCAGCGTAGAGACTCAGTACAATGAGCAGTTCTTC.

The CDR3, as DNA: TGTGCCAGCAGTTACTCCTTACAGGGGTCGGATGAAGCTTTCTTT. Its protein product is CASSYSLQGSDEAFF. The chain is built from TRBV6-6 and TRBJ1-1, with TRBD1 identical over 7 bases. In germline, CDR1 is MNHNY, CDR2 SVGAGI (reference sequence). The junction had 8 bases not matched to a gene; V was cut back by 0 bases and J by 7 bases. The CDR3 consists of 15 residues.

This clonotype was picked up many times. The chain recombines TRBV4-2 with TRBJ1-6; D is ambiguous. V was clipped by 0 bases and J by 8 bases, with 5 bases between them. Germline V gene data show CDR1 as LGHNA and CDR2 as YNFKEQ. This CDR3 is built from 13 residues. This chain's CDR3 is CASSQDEDSPLHF. For the CDR3, the DNA is TGTGCCAGCAGCCAAGATGAAGATTCACCCCTCCACTTT.

The chain uses TRBV20-1 and TRBJ2-5, with TRBD2 matching 8 bases. The CDR3 contains 13 residues. Germline V gives CDR1 DFQATT, CDR2 SNEGSKA (reference sequence). Trimming at V came to 6 bases and at J to 5 bases, leaving 8 bases not matched to a gene. CDR3 residues: CSAPREGGETQYF. The DNA for the CDR3 is TGCAGTGCCCCCCGGGAGGGGGGGGAGACCCAGTACTTC.

A few counts support this clonotype. The rearrangement links TRBV6-2 or TRBV6-3 to TRBJ2-7, with a possible D match to TRBD2 (7 bases). CDR3 length: 17 amino acids. Germline CDR1 and CDR2: MNHEY and SVGEGT. V shed 2 bases and J shed 0 bases, with 17 bases lying between them. Here the CDR3 reads CASSYGGGAGHSYEQYF. In nucleotides, the CDR3 is TGTGCCAGCAGTTACGGAGGGGGGGCGGGACACTCCTACGAGCAGTACTTC.

This clonotype showed up just a few times. The chain joins TRBV7-2 to TRBJ2-1; 9 bases are shared with TRBD2. The CDR3 has 16 amino acids. Germline CDR1 and CDR2: SGHTA and FQGNSA. V dropped 1 base and J dropped 4; count of bases not matched to a gene: 5. CDR3 residues: CASSLGPTSGYNEQFF. The CDR3 DNA follows: TGTGCCAGCAGCTTAGGCCCGACTAGCGGTTACAATGAGCAGTTCTTC.

This clonotype was seen a handful of times. This chain links TRBV4-3 with TRBJ2-1, with 11 bases lining up with TRBD2. V lost 0 bases to trimming and J lost 9 bases; unmatched junction nucleotides: 4. Germline loops: CDR1 LGHNA, CDR2 YSLEER. CDR3 length: 15 amino acids. CDR3 sequence reads: CASSQDRTSGFEQFF. The DNA for the CDR3 is TGCGCCAGCAGCCAAGATCGGACTAGCGGGTTTGAGCAGTTCTTC.

This clonotype was seen at least ten times. In DNA form, the CDR3 reads TGTGCCAGCAGCCCTAACGGGGGTGTCGATGAGCAGTTCTTC. Encoded protein: CASSPNGGVDEQFF. This chain joins TRBV7-2 and TRBJ2-1; a possible D gene is TRBD2 (6 bases). The CDR3 extends over 14 amino acids. Germline V CDR1 and CDR2: SGHTA, FQGNSA. V dropped 5 bases and J dropped 8 bases, with 16 bases sitting between them.

This clonotype was counted many times. This chain links TRBV7-2 with TRBJ1-4; D is uncertain. The V gene's germline CDR1 is SGHTA and CDR2 FQGNSA. This CDR3 is built from 15 residues. The V and J ends lost 6 bases and 4 bases respectively, with 15 bases between them. CDR3 bases: TGTGCCAGCAGTCGGGAAGGACGGGGTAATGAAAAACTGTTTTTT. It specifies CASSREGRGNEKLFF.

The chain recombines TRBV12-3 or TRBV12-4 with TRBJ2-2; TRBD1 agrees at 8 bases. V dropped 5 bases and J dropped 4; count of bases not matched to a gene: 3. This CDR3 contains 14 residues. CDR3 in amino acids: CASSVTGATGELFF. Written as DNA, the CDR3 is TGTGCCAGCAGTGTGACAGGGGCCACCGGGGAGCTGTTTTTT.

This clonotype was seen repeatedly, ten times or more. V usage is TRBV7-2 and J usage is TRBJ1-1; TRBD1 might be the D (5 bases). V lost 3 bases and J lost 7, with 18 bases in between. Germline lookup yields CDR1 SGHTA and CDR2 FQGNSA. The CDR3 is made up of 15 amino acids. This CDR3 is CASSFSTGRSGEAFF. CDR3 sequence (DNA): TGTGCCAGCAGCTTTAGTACGGGGCGCAGTGGTGAAGCTTTCTTT. Full variable domain (rest looked up from reference TRBV7-2 and TRBJ1-1): GAGVSQSPSNKVTEKGKDVELRCDPISGHTALYWYRQSLGQGLEFLIYFQGNSAPDKSGLPSDRFSAERTGGSVSTLTIQRTQQEDSAVYLCASSFSTGRSGEAFFGQGTRLTVV.

The V call is TRBV7-2, the J call TRBJ2-7; TRBD2 aligns across 9 bases. Unmatched junction bases numbered 7, after V lost 5 bases and J lost 2 bases. CDR3 length: 15 residues. Germline values: CDR1 SGHTA, CDR2 FQGNSA. The CDR3 DNA reads TGTGCCAGCAGCGTACCGGGACTAGCCGCCTACGAGCAGTACTTC. It translates to CASSVPGLAAYEQYF. Using reference TRBV7-2 and TRBJ2-7 for the parts outside the CDR3, the full variable domain is GAGVSQSPSNKVTEKGKDVELRCDPISGHTALYWYRQSLGQGLEFLIYFQGNSAPDKSGLPSDRFSAERTGGSVSTLTIQRTQQEDSAVYLCASSVPGLAAYEQYFGPGTRLTVT.

The sample holds a few counts of this clonotype. The chain carries TRBV7-6 and TRBJ2-2; D is uncertain. Deletions cut 4 bases from V and 1 base from J, with 7 bases between. This CDR3 comprises 14 residues. Germline CDR1 is SGHVS and CDR2 is FNYEAQ. This CDR3 reads CASSSLGNTGELFF. DNA for the CDR3: TGTGCCAGCAGCTCCCTCGGGAACACCGGGGAGCTGTTTTTT. Using reference TRBV7-6 and TRBJ2-2 for the parts outside the CDR3, the full variable domain is GAGVSQSPRYKVTKRGQDVALRCDPISGHVSLYWYRQALGQGPEFLTYFNYEAQQDKSGLPNDRFSAERPEGSISTLTIQRTEQRDSAMYRCASSSLGNTGELFFGEGSRLTVL.

The chain combines TRBV5-4 with TRBJ2-1; 8 nucleotides match TRBD2. The CDR3 has 15 amino acids. Germline assignment: CDR1 SGHNT and CDR2 YYREEE (reference sequence). The V and J ends lost 0 bases and 3 bases, in that order; junction bases with no gene match: 2. The CDR3 loop reads CASSLDLAGYNEQFF. CDR3 DNA sequence: TGTGCCAGCAGCTTGGATCTAGCGGGCTACAATGAGCAGTTCTTC.

CDR3 sequence: CASSSPEDEGDIQYF. The DNA of the CDR3 is TGTGCCAGCAGCTCACCTGAAGACGAGGGGGACATTCAGTACTTC. The chain links TRBV7-9 to TRBJ2-4; TRBD1 is a possible D gene (6 bases). The CDR3 totals 15 residues. Between the trimmed V and J ends, which lost 4 bases and 8 bases, there was a span of 18 bases. The germline CDR1 and CDR2 sequences are SEHNR and FQNEAQ (reference sequence).

In regard to this clonotype: A much larger clone differs from this one at a single base, so this may be a read error. V gene TRBV6-1 combines with J gene TRBJ1-2; possibly TRBD1 for D (5 bases). The CDR3 extends over 14 amino acids. From germline, CDR1 is MNHNS and CDR2 SASEGT. Trimming took off 5 bases at V and 2 bases at J, with 12 bases between the two ends. CDR3: CASSKVRGNYGYTF. The CDR3 coding sequence is TGTGCCAGCAGTAAAGTGCGGGGGAACTATGGCTACACCTTC.

The rearrangement joins TRBV11-3 to TRBJ1-1; TRBD1 aligns across 9 bases. The germline CDR1 and CDR2 sequences are SGHNT and YENEEA. The CDR3 is 15 residues long. V was clipped by 3 bases and J by 4 bases; unmatched bases: 6. As DNA, the CDR3 is TGTGCCAGCAGCTTCTCCGGGACAGGGAGCACTGAAGCTTTCTTT. Residues: CASSFSGTGSTEAFF.